The source of this T cell receptor beta chain is a study of vaccination and CD4 T cells after COVID-19. Noted treatment: roughly 10-day PBMC culture with coronavirus spike peptide pools or control peptides (ViraFEST assay). Wells that each held around 2 million PBMCs were cultured with roughly 9.5 IU/ml IL-2 and approximately 10 ug/ml peptide pools. The Oncomine TCR Beta short-read assay sequenced DNA from cultured CD4+ T cells. A single record per CDR3 protein comes from TCRdb applying MiXCR to the PCR reads. The table lists 15,000 to 20,000 distinct CDR3 sequences, roughly 60% of them singletons. Of note for this clonotype: The antigen remains undetermined.

This TCR came from a human donor who had recovered from COVID-19. Sequenced material: CD4+ T cells from blood, cultured in vitro.

CDR3 bases: TGTGCCAGTAGTAAAAGGACTAGCGGGAGTACCGGGGAGCTGTTTTTT. It codes for CASSKRTSGSTGELFF. V gene TRBV19 combines with J gene TRBJ2-2; 13 nucleotides line up with TRBD2. CDR3 length: 16 residues. V shed 4 bases and J 5 bases; nucleotides not matched to a gene: 4. Looked up from germline, CDR1 is LNHDA and CDR2 is SQIVND (reference sequence). Full variable domain (rest looked up from reference TRBV19 and TRBJ2-2): DGGITQSPKYLFRKEGQNVTLSCEQNLNHDAMYWYRQDPGQGLRLIYYSQIVNDFQKGDIAEGYSVSREKKESFPLTVTSAQKNPTAFYLCASSKRTSGSTGELFFGEGSRLTVL.